Sequencing of this T cell receptor beta chain was carried out in a study of blood T cell repertoires in COVID-19. At the level of the study: Researchers got acute and convalescent COVID-19 samples from the United States, Italy and Spain. The analysed material was cDNA or gDNA that came from T cells, B-cell-depleted T cells, or PBMCs.

The germline V gene has CDR1 KGHSH and CDR2 LQKENI. The V segment lost 6 bases and the J segment 2 bases; nucleotides outside the gene matches: 4. The CDR3 spans 14 residues. Source study methods: Counts of nucleated cells, estimated from reference gene primer amplification, were obtained. Sequencing used immunoSEQ multiplex PCR; TCRdb keeps in-frame clones, though not all of them. That table furnishes V, J and clone size, whereas the DNA furnished D and trimming. The sample contains approximately 160,000 clones, 75% to 85% of which appear only once. Sequencing was carried out using peripheral blood. The V and J genes are TRBV18 and TRBJ1-3, with TRBD1 matching 7 bases. This TCR derives from a woman aged 50 to 60 in a cohort sampled during active or convalescent COVID-19. The CDR3 region is CASSPDRAGNTIYF. CDR3 sequence (DNA): TGTGCCAGCTCCCCCGACAGGGCTGGAAACACCATATATTTT. The whole variable domain, remainder taken from reference TRBV18 and TRBJ1-3, is NAGVMQNPRHLVRRRGQEARLRCSPMKGHSHVYWYRQLPEEGLKFMVYLQKENIIDESGMPKERFSAEFPKEGPSILRIQQVVRGDSAAYFCASSPDRAGNTIYFGEGSWLTVV.